This TCR beta chain is drawn from a study of blood T cell repertoires in COVID-19 (TCRdb year 2020). As for the study more broadly: Collaborator samples came from the United States, Italy and Spain and covered acute and convalescent phases of COVID-19. The material from the prospective study consisted of cDNA or gDNA derived from T cells, B-cell-depleted T cells, or PBMCs. A freely available public database, intended as a resource for researchers studying the immune response to SARS-CoV-2, is where the repertoires were released. Samples were obtained from the ongoing ImmuneRACE study (first 160 participants) and from over 1,000 subjects provided by 6 global collaborators. Nearly every sample came with metadata listing a de-identified subject ID, COVID-19 status, age in years and sex. Where HLA class I and class II types were available, the types were taken from metadata supplied by the sample provider, not from assay-based typing. Subjects who had been exposed to COVID-19, were actively infected with it, or had recovered from it provided the deeply sampled blood TCRbeta repertoires that made up the dataset. The research as a whole found: The quantity of clinical and demographic metadata differed by source and by participant and was supplied without curation.

A second Seattle source provided samples from volunteer blood donors who had recovered from COVID-19. Whole blood was collected in K2EDTA tubes by collaborating institutions according to the institutions' own protocols. For TCRbeta analysis, collaborator samples were shipped as frozen whole blood, as isolated PBMCs, or as DNA extracted from either sample type. From the cysteine up to the phenylalanine, the CDR3 has a length of 16 residues. Only the CDR3 DNA stays, 48 bases, in frame from base 1. Via the germline V gene (reference sequence), CDR1 is MNHEY and CDR2 SMNVEV. At the junction V is shortened by 3 bases and J by 0 bases, with 12 bases in between. TCRbeta CDR3 regions were amplified from genomic DNA using the immunoSEQ Assay, a bias-controlled multiplex PCR. In the paper's pipeline: Within the assay, amplification of reference gene primers was used to estimate how many nucleated cells each sample contained. To quantify the absolute abundance of each unique TCRbeta CDR3 rearrangement, sequence reads were collapsed and filtered. For each sample, productive Simpson clonality was calculated as the square root of Simpson's diversity index across productive rearrangements. In its TCRdb copy, this immuneACCESS table keeps in-frame sequences only and misses some clones. Where compared with another copy, unresolved V genes explain less than half of these, and the others have no known cause. That table gives V, J and clone size, and the DNA gave D and trimming. In this sample the table shows about 300,000 clones, about 89% of which occur a single time. The top ten hold over 1.2% of the sample.

Turning to this clone: Its antigen is currently not known. Base qualities are not at hand, and no much larger clone is one base apart.

The receptor was isolated from a woman aged 40 to 50 who had recovered from COVID-19. Sequenced: peripheral blood. This chain is built from TRBV27 and TRBJ2-1, with the D gene call left open. CDR3 sequence: CASSLAVTISYNEQFF. The DNA sequence reads TGTGCCAGCAGTTTGGCCGTGACAATCTCCTACAATGAGCAGTTCTTC.